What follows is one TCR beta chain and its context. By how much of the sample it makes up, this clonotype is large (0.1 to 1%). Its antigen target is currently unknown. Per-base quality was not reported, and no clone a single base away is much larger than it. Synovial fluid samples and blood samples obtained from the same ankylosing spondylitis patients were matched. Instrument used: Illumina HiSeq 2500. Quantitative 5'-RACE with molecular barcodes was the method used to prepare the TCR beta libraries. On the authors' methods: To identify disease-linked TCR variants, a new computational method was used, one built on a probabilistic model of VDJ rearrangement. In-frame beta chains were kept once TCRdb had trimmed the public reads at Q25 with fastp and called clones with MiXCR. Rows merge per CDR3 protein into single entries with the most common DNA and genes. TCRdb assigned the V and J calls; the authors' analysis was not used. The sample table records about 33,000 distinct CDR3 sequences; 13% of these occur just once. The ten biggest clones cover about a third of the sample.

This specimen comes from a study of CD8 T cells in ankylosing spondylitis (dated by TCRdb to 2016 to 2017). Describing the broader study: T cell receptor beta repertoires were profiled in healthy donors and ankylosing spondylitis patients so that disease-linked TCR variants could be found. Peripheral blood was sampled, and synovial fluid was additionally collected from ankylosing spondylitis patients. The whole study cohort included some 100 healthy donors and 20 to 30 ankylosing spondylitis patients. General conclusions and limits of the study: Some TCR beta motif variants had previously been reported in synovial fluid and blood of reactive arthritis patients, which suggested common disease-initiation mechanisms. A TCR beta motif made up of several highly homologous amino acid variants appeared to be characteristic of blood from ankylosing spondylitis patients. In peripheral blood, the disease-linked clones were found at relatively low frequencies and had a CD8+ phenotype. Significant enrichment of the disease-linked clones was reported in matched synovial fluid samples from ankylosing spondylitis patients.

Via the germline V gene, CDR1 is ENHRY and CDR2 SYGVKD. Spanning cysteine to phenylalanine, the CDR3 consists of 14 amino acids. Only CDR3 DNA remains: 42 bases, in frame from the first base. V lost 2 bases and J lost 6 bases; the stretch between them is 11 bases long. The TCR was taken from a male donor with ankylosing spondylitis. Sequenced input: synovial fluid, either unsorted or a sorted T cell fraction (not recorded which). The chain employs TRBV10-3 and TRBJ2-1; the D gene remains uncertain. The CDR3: CAISEAWGRNEQFF. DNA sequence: TGTGCCATCAGTGAGGCGTGGGGTCGCAATGAGCAGTTCTTC.